This T cell receptor (beta chain) comes out of a study of blood T cell repertoires in COVID-19. Sequencing was performed with immunoSEQ multiplex PCR; in TCRdb, only in-frame clones are kept and a portion is missing. Of about 100,000 clones detected, approximately 80% appear once; the ten largest clones hold roughly a third. The CDR3 totals 13 residues. Germline V gene lookup returns CDR1 SGHKS and CDR2 YYEKEE (reference sequence). V dropped 2 bases and J dropped 5; count of bases not matched to a gene: 2. The source of this sequence is a man between 65 and 85 years old with active or convalescent COVID-19. The specimen was peripheral blood. The chain is built from TRBV5-5 and TRBJ2-7, with 9 nucleotides matching TRBD2. DNA for the CDR3: TGTGCCAGCAGCTTCGGGACTAGCCACGAGCAGTACTTC. It is translated as CASSFGTSHEQYF.